This TCR beta chain originates from a study of PD-L1 blockade in urothelial cancer (dated by TCRdb to 2016 to 2017). With regard to the full study: Therapy was started around 2014 for all patients, and atezolizumab 1,200 mg was administered intravenously every 3 weeks. About 90% of the roughly 29 patients were males with bladder-origin urothelial cancer, and about 65% of the roughly 30 reported a prior smoking history. Patients had an ECOG performance status of 0 or 1 and had received between 0 and 3 prior chemotherapy regimens. Blood samples were analyzed 3 weeks after the start of treatment (second dose) and 6 weeks after the start of treatment. Blood samples gave median yields of approximately 130,000 T cells and tens of thousands of unique TCRs, along with a median clonality of around 0.08. The study, an exploratory multi-omic analysis, examined somatic, immune and clinical correlates of response to PD-L1 blockade with atezolizumab in urothelial cancer. Pretreatment tumor samples, along with matched peripheral blood collected serially before and after atezolizumab treatment, underwent TCR sequencing. Durable clinical benefit meant progression-free survival longer than 6 months, and TCR features were also tested against progression-free and overall survival. In the same patients, pretreatment tumors underwent whole exome sequencing and RNA sequencing in addition to TCR sequencing. Durable clinical benefit was achieved by nine patients but not by the remaining 20. Pretreatment blood TCR-seq was available for nearly 30 patients, at least one posttreatment blood collection was obtained for 25 or so patients, and tumor TCR-seq was available for 25 or so patients. Study-wide conclusions, independent of this receptor: Improved progression-free and overall survival was found to be associated with pretreatment peripheral blood TCR clonality below the median. Because the sample size was small (n ≈ 27) and many exploratory analyses were performed, the results are intended to be hypothesis-generating. Among patients with durable benefit, tumor-associated TCR clones showed greater expansion in peripheral blood 3 weeks after treatment started (n ≈ 20, p = 0.022).

Synthetic TCR analog templates were spiked into each PCR to estimate absolute template abundance from read counts. Using the immunoSEQ assay, TCRbeta CDR3 regions were amplified from genomic DNA with bias-controlled V and J gene primers. Rearranged TCRbeta segments were sequenced at approximately 20X coverage. The source study handled its data this way. Clustering was used to correct sequencing errors, and CDR3s were annotated against IMGT so that V, D and J genes could be assigned. Out-of-frame and stop-codon sequences were excluded, and only productive TCRbeta rearrangements were used in downstream analyses. Clonality was computed as one minus Shannon entropy normalized by the log of the number of unique productive sequences. Fisher's exact test with Benjamini-Hochberg correction, at a threshold of adjusted p below 0.01, was used to find clones that differed between time points or between blood and tumor. The immuneACCESS repertoire file appears here via TCRdb, limited to in-frame rearrangements. These files lack a portion of the clones; in checked studies, under half of the deficit traces to unresolved V genes, and the cause of the others is not known. V and J calls and clone size are as listed in that table; D and trimming were resolved from the DNA. Within this sample are fewer than 80,000 clones, with 65% to 90% of them counted one time only. Together, the top ten hold about 2.9% of the sample.

Interpreted using the paper, the time point label stands for: pretreatment peripheral blood. A total of some 30 patients with locally advanced or metastatic urothelial carcinoma, treated at Memorial Sloan Kettering on a trial protocol, made up the cohort. Peripheral blood mononuclear cells were collected pretreatment and during treatment, with between 1 and 8 total time points per patient. The Qiagen DNeasy Blood extraction kit was used to purify genomic DNA from total PBMCs and from tumor samples. PBMCs were collected pretreatment and during treatment, and were isolated and stored as previously described. As encoded in the germline V gene, CDR1 is MDHEN while CDR2 is SYDVKM. The CDR3 measures 13 amino acids from cysteine to phenylalanine. CDR3 DNA is the only sequence kept; it has 39 bases, read in frame from the first base. V is reduced by 6 bases and J by 5 bases, leaving a spacing of 14 bases between them.

As regards this clone: The antigen it recognizes is unknown. Per-nucleotide qualities are absent, and no much larger clonotype sits a single base away.

This sample comprised PBMCs, obtained around atezolizumab (anti-PD-L1) treatment. This TCR was recovered from a man between 65 and 85 years old with urothelial cancer. The chain uses TRBV28 and TRBJ2-7; tentative D gene TRBD2, with 6 bases matching. The DNA reads TGTGCCAGCAGGTTAACAGGAGGGGACGAGCAGTACTTC. Protein translation: CASRLTGGDEQYF. The variable domain in full, with residues beyond the CDR3 obtained from the reference TRBV28 and TRBJ2-7 genes, is DVKVTQSSRYLVKRTGEKVFLECVQDMDHENMFWYRQDPGLGLRLIYFSYDVKMKEKGDIPEGYSVSREKKERFSLILESASTNQTSMYLCASRLTGGDEQYFGPGTRLTVT.